Listed below are T cell receptor beta chains from one sample, sequenced in a study of blood T cell repertoires in COVID-19. Assay used: immunoSEQ multiplex PCR; TCRdb lists only in-frame clones, some missing. The table has about 24,000 clones, 89% seen once. Material for sequencing was peripheral blood. The source of these receptors is a man between 65 and 85 years old with acute or convalescent COVID-19. CDR3s include the opening cysteine and the closing phenylalanine or tryptophan. D genes are given only for firm matches. Expanded clones get a size class; other rows say once, few or many, or leave the size out.

>TRBD1|-|15|TRBJ1-5|TRBV18
TGTGCCAGCTCACCAACGGACAGGATAAATCAGCCCCAGCATTTT
CASSPTDRINQPQHF
>-|-|16|TRBJ2-7|TRBV4-2
TGTGCCAGCAGCCAAGGGTCACAGGCCGTATCCTACGAGCAGTACTTC
CASSQGSQAVSYEQYF
>-|-|14|TRBJ1-3|TRBV5-3
TGTGCCAGAAGTTATAACAGAACGGGAAACACCATATATTTT
CARSYNRTGNTIYF
>TRBD1|-|14|TRBJ2-1|TRBV5-4
TGTGCCAGCAGCTGGCGGGCCCAGGGGGATGAGCAGTTCTTC
CASSWRAQGDEQFF
>TRBD1|-|12|TRBJ2-3|TRBV12-3/TRBV12-4
TGTGCCAGCATCCCTTCACAGGGGGCGAAGTATTTT
CASIPSQGAKYF
>-|medium-sized|14|TRBJ1-5|TRBV6-1
TGTGCCAGCAGTGAGGGGCCTAGCAATCAGCCCCAGCATTTT
CASSEGPSNQPQHF
>-|-|15|TRBJ1-4|TRBV6-6
TGTGCCAGCAGCTCAACTAGGGGGGGTGGTGAAAAACTGTTTTTT
CASSSTRGGGEKLFF
>-|-|13|TRBJ1-2|TRBV5-1
TGCGCCAGCAGCTGGGAGGGGGGAAATGGCTACACCTTC
CASSWEGGNGYTF
>TRBD2|-|16|TRBJ2-7|TRBV5-1
TGCGCCAGCAGCTTGGGGGCCGCCAGCGGGGTCCACGAGCAGTACTTC
CASSLGAASGVHEQYF
>TRBD1|medium-sized|18|TRBJ2-1|TRBV24-1
TGTGCCACCAGTGATTCGCAAAAACAGGGGTTCCCCTACAATGAGCAGTTCTTC
CATSDSQKQGFPYNEQFF
>-|-|15|TRBJ1-2|TRBV4-2
TGTGCCAGCAGCCAAGGACTCGGGACTGACTATGGCTACACCTTC
CASSQGLGTDYGYTF
>TRBD1|-|15|TRBJ1-5|TRBV6-5
TGTGCCAGCAGTAAACCGGGACAGGGTAATCAGCCCCAGCATTTT
CASSKPGQGNQPQHF
>TRBD1|-|16|TRBJ2-5|TRBV28
TGTGCCAGCAGTTTCTGGGGACAGGGGCATCGAGAGACCCAGTACTTC
CASSFWGQGHRETQYF
>-|-|15|TRBJ1-5|TRBV27
TGTGCCAGCAGTCCCGGCGGGTCGGACAATCAGCCCCAGCATTTT
CASSPGGSDNQPQHF
>TRBD2|-|14|TRBJ2-5|TRBV18
TGTGCCAGCTCACCAAGGGAGGGTGAGGAGACCCAGTACTTC
CASSPREGEETQYF
>-|-|16|TRBJ1-4|TRBV3-1/TRBV3-2
TGTGCCAGCAGCTCCCCCGTTTCAGGGGTTGGTGAAAAACTGTTTTTT
CASSSPVSGVGEKLFF
>-|-|15|TRBJ2-2|TRBV5-6
TGTGCCAGCAGCTTGGGACAGGCGGTCACCGGGGAGCTGTTTTTT
CASSLGQAVTGELFF
>-|-|15|TRBJ2-1|TRBV10-1
TGCGCCAGCAGTGAGTCGCAGGGTTCCTACAATGAGCAGTTCTTC
CASSESQGSYNEQFF
>-|-|19|TRBJ1-3|TRBV5-4
TGTGCCAGCACCACGACGGCCGGACAGAAGGTCCTCTCTGGAAACACCATATATTTT
CASTTTAGQKVLSGNTIYF
>-|-|10|TRBJ1-4|TRBV30
TGTGCCTGGGAGGCGGGAAAACTGTTTTTT
CAWEAGKLFF